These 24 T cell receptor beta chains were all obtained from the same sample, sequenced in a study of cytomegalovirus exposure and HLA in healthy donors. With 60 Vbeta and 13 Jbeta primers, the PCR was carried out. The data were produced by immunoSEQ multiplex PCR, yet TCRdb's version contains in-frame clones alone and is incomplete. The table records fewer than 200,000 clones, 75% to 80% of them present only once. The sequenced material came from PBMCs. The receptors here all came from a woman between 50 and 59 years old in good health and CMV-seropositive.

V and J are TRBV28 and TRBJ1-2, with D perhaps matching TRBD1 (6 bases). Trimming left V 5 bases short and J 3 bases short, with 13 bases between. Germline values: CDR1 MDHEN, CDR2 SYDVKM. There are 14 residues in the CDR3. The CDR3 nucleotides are TGTGCCAGCAGTCCCCCTCAGGGGCACTATGGCTACACCTTC. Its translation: CASSPPQGHYGYTF.

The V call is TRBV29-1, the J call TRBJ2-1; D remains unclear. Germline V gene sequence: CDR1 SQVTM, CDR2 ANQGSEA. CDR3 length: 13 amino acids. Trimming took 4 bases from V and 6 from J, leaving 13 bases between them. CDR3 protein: CSVGAGQPNEQFF. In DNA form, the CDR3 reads TGCAGCGTTGGGGCAGGCCAGCCCAATGAGCAGTTCTTC.

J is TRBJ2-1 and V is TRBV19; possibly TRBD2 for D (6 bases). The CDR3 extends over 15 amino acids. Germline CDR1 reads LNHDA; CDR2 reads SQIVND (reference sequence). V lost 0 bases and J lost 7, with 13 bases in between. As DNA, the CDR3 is TGTGCCAGTAGTATAGATCGCGGGATAACTAATGAGCAGTTCTTC. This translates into CASSIDRGITNEQFF.

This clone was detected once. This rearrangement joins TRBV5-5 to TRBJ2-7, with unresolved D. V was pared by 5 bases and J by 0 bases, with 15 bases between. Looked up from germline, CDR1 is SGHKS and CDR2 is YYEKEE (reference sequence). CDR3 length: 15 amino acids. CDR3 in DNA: TGTGCCAGCAGTCTCTCCACAGTCGGCTCCTACGAGCAGTACTTC. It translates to CASSLSTVGSYEQYF.

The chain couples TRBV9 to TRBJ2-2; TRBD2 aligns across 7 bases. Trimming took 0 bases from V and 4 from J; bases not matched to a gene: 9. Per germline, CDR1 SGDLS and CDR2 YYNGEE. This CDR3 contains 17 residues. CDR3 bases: TGTGCCAGCAGCGTAGGGCCGGGAGGCCGGGGCACCGGGGAGCTGTTTTTT. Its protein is CASSVGPGGRGTGELFF. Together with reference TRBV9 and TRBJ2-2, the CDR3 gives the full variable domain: DSGVTQTPKHLITATGQRVTLRCSPRSGDLSVYWYQQSLDQGLQFLIQYYNGEERAKGNILERFSAQQFPDLHSELNLSSLELGDSALYFCASSVGPGGRGTGELFFGEGSRLTVL.

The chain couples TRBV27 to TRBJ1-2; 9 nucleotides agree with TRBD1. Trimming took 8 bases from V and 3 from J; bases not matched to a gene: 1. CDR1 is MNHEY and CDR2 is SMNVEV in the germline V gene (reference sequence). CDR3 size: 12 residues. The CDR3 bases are TGTGCCAGCCGACAGGGGGACTATGGCTACACCTTC. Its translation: CASRQGDYGYTF.

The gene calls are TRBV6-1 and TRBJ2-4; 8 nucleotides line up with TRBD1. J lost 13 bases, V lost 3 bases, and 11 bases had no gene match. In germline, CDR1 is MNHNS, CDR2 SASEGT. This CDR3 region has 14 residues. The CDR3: CASSDGQGAAKQYF. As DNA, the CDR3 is TGTGCCAGCAGTGATGGGCAGGGGGCGGCTAAACAGTACTTC.

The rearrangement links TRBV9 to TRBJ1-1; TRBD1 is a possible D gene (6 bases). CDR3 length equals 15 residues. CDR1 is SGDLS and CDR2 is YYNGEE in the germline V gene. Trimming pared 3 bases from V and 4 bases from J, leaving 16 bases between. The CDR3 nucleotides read TGTGCCAGCAGCGCACCCGGCGGACAGTCCACTGAAGCTTTCTTT. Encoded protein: CASSAPGGQSTEAFF.

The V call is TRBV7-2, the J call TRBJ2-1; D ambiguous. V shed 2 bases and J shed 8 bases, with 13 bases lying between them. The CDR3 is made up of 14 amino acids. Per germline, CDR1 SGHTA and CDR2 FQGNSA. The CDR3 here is CASSLSSARHEQFF. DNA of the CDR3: TGTGCCAGCAGCTTAAGTTCGGCGAGGCATGAGCAGTTCTTC. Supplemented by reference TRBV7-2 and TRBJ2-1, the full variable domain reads GAGVSQSPSNKVTEKGKDVELRCDPISGHTALYWYRQSLGQGLEFLIYFQGNSAPDKSGLPSDRFSAERTGGSVSTLTIQRTQQEDSAVYLCASSLSSARHEQFFGPGTRLTVL.

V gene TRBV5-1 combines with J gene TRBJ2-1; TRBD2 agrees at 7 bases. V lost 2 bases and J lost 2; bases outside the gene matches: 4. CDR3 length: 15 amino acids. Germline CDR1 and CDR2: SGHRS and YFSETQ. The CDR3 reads CASSLLRETYNEQFF. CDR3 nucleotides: TGCGCCAGCAGCTTACTGCGGGAGACCTACAATGAGCAGTTCTTC. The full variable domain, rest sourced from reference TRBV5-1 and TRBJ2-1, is KAGVTQTPRYLIKTRGQQVTLSCSPISGHRSVSWYQQTPGQGLQFLFEYFSETQRNKGNFPGRFSGRQFSNSRSEMNVSTLELGDSALYLCASSLLRETYNEQFFGPGTRLTVL.

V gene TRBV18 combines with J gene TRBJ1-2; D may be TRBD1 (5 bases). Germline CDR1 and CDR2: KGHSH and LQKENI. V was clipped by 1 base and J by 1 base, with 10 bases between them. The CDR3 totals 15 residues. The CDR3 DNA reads TGTGCCAGCTCACCACGGTTCGGGGGTAACTATGGCTACACCTTC. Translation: CASSPRFGGNYGYTF.

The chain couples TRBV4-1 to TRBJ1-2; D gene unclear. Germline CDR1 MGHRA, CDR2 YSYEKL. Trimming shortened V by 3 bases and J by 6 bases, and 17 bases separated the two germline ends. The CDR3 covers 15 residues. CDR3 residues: CASSHPGGPADGYTF. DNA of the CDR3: TGCGCCAGCAGCCACCCCGGTGGGCCAGCTGATGGCTACACCTTC.

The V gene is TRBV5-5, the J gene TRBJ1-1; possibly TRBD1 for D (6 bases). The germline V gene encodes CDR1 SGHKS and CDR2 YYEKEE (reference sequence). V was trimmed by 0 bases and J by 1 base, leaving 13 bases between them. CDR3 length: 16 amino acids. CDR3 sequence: CASSLGAGVTNTEAFF. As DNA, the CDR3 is TGTGCCAGCAGCTTGGGGGCAGGGGTGACGAACACTGAAGCTTTCTTT.

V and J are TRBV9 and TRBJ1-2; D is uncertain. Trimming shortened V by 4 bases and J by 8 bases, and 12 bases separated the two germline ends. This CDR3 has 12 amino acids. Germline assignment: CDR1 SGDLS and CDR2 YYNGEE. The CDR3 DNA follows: TGTGCCAGCAGCCCCCCCCCGGGAGGCTACACCTTC. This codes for CASSPPPGGYTF.

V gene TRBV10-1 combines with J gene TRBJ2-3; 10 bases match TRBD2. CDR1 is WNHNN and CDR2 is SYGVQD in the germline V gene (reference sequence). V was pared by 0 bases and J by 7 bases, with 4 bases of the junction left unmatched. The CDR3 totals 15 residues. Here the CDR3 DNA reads TGCGCCAGCAGTGAGTCTCTAGCGGGAGTGAATACGCAGTATTTT. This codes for CASSESLAGVNTQYF.

Here the CDR3 DNA reads TGTGCCAGCAGAAACAGGGAGAACTATGGCTACACCTTC. Amino acid sequence: CASRNRENYGYTF. V and J are TRBV4-2 and TRBJ1-2, with a possible D match to TRBD1 (6 bases). The CDR3 is made up of 13 amino acids. V lost 6 bases, J lost 2 bases, and 10 bases lay in between. Germline CDR1 reads LGHNA; CDR2 reads YNFKEQ.

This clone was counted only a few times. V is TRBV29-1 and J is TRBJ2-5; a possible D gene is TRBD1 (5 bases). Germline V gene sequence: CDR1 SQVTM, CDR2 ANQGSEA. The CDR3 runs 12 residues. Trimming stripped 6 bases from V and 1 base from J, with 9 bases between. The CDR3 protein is CSVLQGQETQYF. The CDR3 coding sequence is TGCAGCGTACTGCAGGGCCAAGAGACCCAGTACTTC.

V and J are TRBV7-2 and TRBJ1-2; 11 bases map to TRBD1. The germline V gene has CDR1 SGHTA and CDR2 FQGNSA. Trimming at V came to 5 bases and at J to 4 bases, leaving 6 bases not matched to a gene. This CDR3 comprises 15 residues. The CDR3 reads CASSTTGTGGYGYTF. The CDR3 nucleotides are TGTGCCAGCAGCACCACCGGGACAGGGGGCTATGGCTACACCTTC.

CDR3 amino acids: CASSNSGGALEQYF. The CDR3 DNA follows: TGTGCCAGCAGTAATAGCGGGGGGGCCCTCGAGCAGTACTTC. V and J are TRBV7-2 and TRBJ2-7; 11 bases align to TRBD2. The J segment lost 6 bases and the V segment lost 6 bases, leaving 7 bases of the junction unmatched. The CDR3 totals 14 residues. Per germline, CDR1 SGHTA and CDR2 FQGNSA. Drawing the rest from reference TRBV7-2 and TRBJ2-7, the complete variable domain is GAGVSQSPSNKVTEKGKDVELRCDPISGHTALYWYRQSLGQGLEFLIYFQGNSAPDKSGLPSDRFSAERTGGSVSTLTIQRTQQEDSAVYLCASSNSGGALEQYFGPGTRLTVT.

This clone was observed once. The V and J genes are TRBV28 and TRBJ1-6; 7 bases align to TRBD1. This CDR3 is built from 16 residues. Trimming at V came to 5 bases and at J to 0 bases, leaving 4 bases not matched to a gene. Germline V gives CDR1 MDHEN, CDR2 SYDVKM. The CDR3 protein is CASSKTGSSYNSPLHF. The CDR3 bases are TGTGCCAGCAGTAAGACAGGGAGCTCCTATAATTCACCCCTCCACTTT.

The CDR3: CASSEPAGGLSYEQYF. The CDR3 DNA reads as TGTGCCAGCAGTGAACCGGCAGGGGGCCTCTCCTACGAGCAGTACTTC. The chain recombines TRBV6-1 with TRBJ2-7; 8 bases line up with TRBD1. This CDR3 region has 16 residues. CDR1 is MNHNS and CDR2 is SASEGT in the germline V gene. The trim removed 2 bases at V and 0 bases at J, leaving 6 bases unmatched.

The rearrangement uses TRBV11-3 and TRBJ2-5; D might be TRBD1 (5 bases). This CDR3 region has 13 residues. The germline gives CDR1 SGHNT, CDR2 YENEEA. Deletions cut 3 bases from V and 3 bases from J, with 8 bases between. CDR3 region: CASSFDSKETQYF. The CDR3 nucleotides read TGTGCCAGCAGCTTTGACAGCAAAGAGACCCAGTACTTC.

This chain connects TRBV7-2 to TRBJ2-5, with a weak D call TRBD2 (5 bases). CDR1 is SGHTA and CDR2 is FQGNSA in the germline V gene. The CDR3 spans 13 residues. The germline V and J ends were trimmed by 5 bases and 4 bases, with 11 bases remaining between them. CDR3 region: CASSPNAGETQYF. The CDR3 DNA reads TGTGCCAGCAGCCCGAATGCGGGAGAGACCCAGTACTTC.

CDR3 residues: CASSSGQTNYNEQFF. The CDR3 DNA is TGTGCCAGCAGTTCGGGACAGACGAACTACAATGAGCAGTTCTTC. J is TRBJ2-1 and V is TRBV28; 7 nucleotides match TRBD1. Germline CDR1 is MDHEN and CDR2 is SYDVKM. The CDR3 totals 15 residues. V shed 4 bases, J shed 3 bases, and the junction held 6 bases outside the gene matches. The entire variable domain, with the rest obtained from reference TRBV28 and TRBJ2-1, is as follows: DVKVTQSSRYLVKRTGEKVFLECVQDMDHENMFWYRQDPGLGLRLIYFSYDVKMKEKGDIPEGYSVSREKKERFSLILESASTNQTSMYLCASSSGQTNYNEQFFGPGTRLTVL.